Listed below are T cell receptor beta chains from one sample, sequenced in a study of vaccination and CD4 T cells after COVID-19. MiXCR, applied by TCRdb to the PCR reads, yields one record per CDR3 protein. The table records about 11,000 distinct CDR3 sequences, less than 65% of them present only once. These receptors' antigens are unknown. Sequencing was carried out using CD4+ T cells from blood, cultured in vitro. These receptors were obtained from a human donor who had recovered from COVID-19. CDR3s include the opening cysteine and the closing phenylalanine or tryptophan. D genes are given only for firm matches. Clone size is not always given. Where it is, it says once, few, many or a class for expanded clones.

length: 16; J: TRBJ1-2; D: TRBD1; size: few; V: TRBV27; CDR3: CASSRTGRGEYYGYTF; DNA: TGTGCCAGCTCTCGGACAGGGAGAGGGGAGTACTATGGCTACACCTTC
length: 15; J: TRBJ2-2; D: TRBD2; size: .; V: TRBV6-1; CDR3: CASRVGGRASGELFF; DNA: TGTGCCAGCAGAGTGGGGGGGAGGGCCTCCGGGGAGCTGTTTTTT
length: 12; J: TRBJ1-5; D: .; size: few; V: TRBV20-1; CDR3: CSATRPNQPQHF; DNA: TGCAGTGCTACGAGACCCAATCAGCCCCAGCATTTT
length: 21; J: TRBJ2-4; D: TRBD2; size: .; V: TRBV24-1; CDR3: CATSDSPGLAGGTVAKNIQYF; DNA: TGTGCCACCAGTGATTCCCCTGGACTAGCGGGAGGGACGGTAGCCAAAAACATTCAGTACTTC
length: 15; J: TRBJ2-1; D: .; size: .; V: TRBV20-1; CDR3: CSARGSGLSYNEQFF; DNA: TGCAGTGCTAGAGGTTCGGGGCTGTCATACAATGAGCAGTTCTTC
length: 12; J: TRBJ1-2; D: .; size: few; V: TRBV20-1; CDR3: CSARMGLDGYTF; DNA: TGCAGTGCTAGAATGGGGTTAGATGGCTACACCTTC
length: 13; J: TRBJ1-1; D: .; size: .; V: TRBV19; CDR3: CASSMVFRTEAFF; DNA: TGTGCCAGTAGTATGGTGTTTCGGACTGAAGCTTTCTTT
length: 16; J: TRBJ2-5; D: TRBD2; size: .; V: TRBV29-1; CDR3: CSVRRTSGSSRETQYF; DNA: TGCAGCGTTCGCAGGACTAGCGGGAGTTCACGGGAGACCCAGTACTTC
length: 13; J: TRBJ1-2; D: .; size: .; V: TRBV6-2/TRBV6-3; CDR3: CASSYGGAYGYTF; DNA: TGTGCCAGCAGTTATGGAGGGGCCTATGGCTACACCTTC
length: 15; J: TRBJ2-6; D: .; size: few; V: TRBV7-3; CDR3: CASGSGSSGANVLTF; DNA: TGTGCCAGCGGGTCGGGGAGCTCTGGGGCCAACGTCCTGACTTTC
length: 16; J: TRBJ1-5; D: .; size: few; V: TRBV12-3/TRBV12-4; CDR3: CASSDQQVNSGQPQHF; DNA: TGTGCCAGCAGCGACCAACAGGTTAATAGCGGTCAGCCCCAGCATTTT
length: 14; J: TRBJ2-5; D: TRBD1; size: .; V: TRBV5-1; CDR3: CASSRTGNRETQYF; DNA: TGCGCCAGCAGCAGGACAGGGAATAGAGAGACCCAGTACTTC
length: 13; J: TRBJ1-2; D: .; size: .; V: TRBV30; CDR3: CAWSVSKLSGRGF; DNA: TGTGCCTGGAGTGTCTCAAAACTATCAGGGAGGGGGTTC